The count of the clone carrying this T cell receptor (beta chain) is one. The antigen remains unidentified. TCRdb's copy holds only in-frame clones and misses some; the assay was immunoSEQ multiplex PCR. The sample lists around 54,000 clones, just over 85% occurring once. Looked up from germline, CDR1 is MDHEN and CDR2 is SYDVKM. This CDR3 region has 16 residues. Trimming shortened V by 3 bases and J by 1 base, and 14 bases separated the two germline ends. This specimen comes from a study of T cells in localized non-small cell lung cancer. General study findings and limits: A higher density of T cells in blood coincided with extended overall survival. Because researchers sequenced only one region of the tumor, heterogeneity is still possible. The study found T cell clonality highest in uninvolved adjacent lung, above tumor. Appearance in adjacent lung was seen for a median 57 of the top 100 tumor clones.

The sequencing used peripheral blood, collected before any cancer treatment. This rearrangement joins TRBV28 to TRBJ2-3, with D tentatively TRBD1 (6 bases). The sequence came from a male donor older than 55 with stage III squamous cell lung carcinoma. Here the CDR3 DNA reads TGTGCCAGCAGTTTCAGGGCAGGGGTAGGCACAGATACGCAGTATTTT. The encoded protein is CASSFRAGVGTDTQYF.